This T cell receptor beta chain was documented in a study of blood T cell repertoires in COVID-19. Study in general: Acute and convalescent COVID-19 samples came from the United States, Italy and Spain. Nucleic acid was either cDNA or gDNA, and it came from T cells, B-cell-depleted T cells, or PBMCs.

The V and J ends lost 6 bases and 4 bases, in that order; junction bases with no gene match: 6. The CDR3 contains 13 residues. CDR1 and CDR2 (germline): MNHEY, SVGAGI. As originally analysed: It was from reference gene primer amplification that nucleated cell counts were estimated. Produced via immunoSEQ multiplex PCR; TCRdb's table is partial and in-frame only. V and J calls and clone size come straight from that table; D and trimming were deduced from the DNA. The sample lists tens of thousands of clones; about 78% were seen once. This chain links TRBV6-5 with TRBJ2-7; 7 bases line up with TRBD2. Sequencing was done on a sample of peripheral blood. The sequence derives from a woman older than 75 with acute or convalescent COVID-19. CDR3 DNA: TGTGCCAGCAGACGCGGGACTAATTACGAGCAGTACTTC. It yields the protein CASRRGTNYEQYF.